This T cell receptor (beta chain) appears in the sequencing data of a study of blood T cell repertoires in COVID-19. Looking at the study overall: The origin of the acute and convalescent COVID-19 samples was the United States, Italy and Spain.

Authors' data handling: It was from reference gene primer amplification that nucleated cell counts were estimated. The method was immunoSEQ multiplex PCR; TCRdb's version includes in-frame clones alone and lacks a portion of them. The V and J calls and clone size come from that table; D and trimming were worked out from the DNA. Counted here are tens of thousands of clones, 90% occurring once; the ten biggest clones make up 10% to 15%. This clone is a singleton in its sample. CDR1 and CDR2 from the germline V gene are SGHNT and YYREEE (reference sequence). J gave up 0 bases and V 4 bases, and 4 bases lay outside the gene matches. The CDR3 runs to 15 residues.

The V gene is TRBV5-4, the J gene TRBJ2-7, with 10 positions matching TRBD1. Sequencing was performed on peripheral blood. The origin of this receptor is a human donor in a cohort sampled during active COVID-19. DNA for the CDR3: TGTGCCAGCAGCCCGACAGGGGGCAACTCCTACGAGCAGTACTTC. Translated, it gives CASSPTGGNSYEQYF. The variable domain in full, with the rest retrieved from reference TRBV5-4 and TRBJ2-7, is ETGVTQSPTHLIKTRGQQVTLRCSSQSGHNTVSWYQQALGQGPQFIFQYYREEENGRGNFPPRFSGLQFPNYSSELNVNALELDDSALYLCASSPTGGNSYEQYFGPGTRLTVT.